This T cell receptor beta chain was recorded in a study of blood T cells in healthy people across ages. For the second PCR, which ran for roughly 7 to 11 cycles, a sample-barcoded 5' primer and a J-beta primer mix were used. TCRdb processed the 5' RACE reads anew with MiXCR; each CDR3 protein has one entry. This table holds about 840,000 distinct CDR3 sequences, just under 30% found once. This CDR3 is 17 amino acids long. Germline loops: CDR1 MNHNS, CDR2 SASEGT. The germline V and J ends were trimmed by 4 bases and 0 bases, with 17 bases remaining between them. The data were also submitted as part of a second study, on T cells of mothers and their children. This second study notes: Nine systemically healthy Caucasian donors: three mothers, six children.

The V call is TRBV6-1, the J call TRBJ2-3, with unresolved D. This clonotype originated in a woman in her thirties or forties in good health. The sample comprised blood. The CDR3 DNA reads as TGTGCCAGCAGTGGCCCGTTCAGGCCTTCTAGCACAGATACGCAGTATTTT. Amino acid sequence: CASSGPFRPSSTDTQYF.